The entry below describes one T cell receptor (beta chain). The sample belongs to a study of Ad26.COV2.S vaccination and SARS-CoV-2 variants. The treatment here: roughly 20 received Ad26.COV2.S at low or high dose, single or two shots; about 5 received placebo; per-sample allocation not given. Sampling took place 63 days after the first vaccine or placebo injection. Profiling relied on immunoSEQ multiplex PCR, and the TCRdb table lists in-frame clones only, not all of them. The sample contains over 200,000 clones, 70% to 90% of which appear only once. Sequencing used peripheral blood, obtained in a trial of Ad26.COV2.S vaccine versus placebo. This TCR was sampled from a person aged 18-65 years who received the Ad26.COV2.S COVID-19 vaccine or a placebo.

The CDR3 sequence is CASNEGGGNTETQYF. Written as DNA, the CDR3 is TGTGCCAGCAACGAGGGAGGGGGAAACACAGAGACCCAGTACTTC. The J gene is TRBJ2-5, the V gene TRBV9, with TRBD2 as a possible D gene (7 bases). This CDR3 has 15 residues. Germline CDR1 reads SGDLS; CDR2 reads YYNGEE. V lost 6 bases, J lost 4 bases, and 19 bases lay in between.